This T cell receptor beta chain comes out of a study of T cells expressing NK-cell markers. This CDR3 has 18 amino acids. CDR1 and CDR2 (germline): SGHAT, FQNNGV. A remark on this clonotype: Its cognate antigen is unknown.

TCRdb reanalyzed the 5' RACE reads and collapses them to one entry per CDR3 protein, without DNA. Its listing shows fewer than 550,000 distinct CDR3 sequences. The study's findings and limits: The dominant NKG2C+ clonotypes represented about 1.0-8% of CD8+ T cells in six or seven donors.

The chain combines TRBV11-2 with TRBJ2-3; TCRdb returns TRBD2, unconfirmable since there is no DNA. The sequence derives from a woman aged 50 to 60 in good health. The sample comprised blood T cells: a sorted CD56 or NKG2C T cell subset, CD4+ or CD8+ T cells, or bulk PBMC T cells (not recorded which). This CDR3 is CASSLASSGPSRPDTQYF.